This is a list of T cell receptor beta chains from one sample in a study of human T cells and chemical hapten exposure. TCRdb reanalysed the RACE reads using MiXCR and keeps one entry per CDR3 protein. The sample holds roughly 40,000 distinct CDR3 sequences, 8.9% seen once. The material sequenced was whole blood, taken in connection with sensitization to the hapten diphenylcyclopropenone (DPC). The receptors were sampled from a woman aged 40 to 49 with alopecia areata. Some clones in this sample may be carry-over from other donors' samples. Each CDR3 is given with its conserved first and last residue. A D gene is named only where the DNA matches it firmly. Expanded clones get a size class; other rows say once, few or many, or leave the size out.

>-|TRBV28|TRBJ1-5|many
CASSFQGLSNQPQHF
TGTGCCAGCAGTTTTCAGGGATTAAGCAATCAGCCCCAGCATTTT
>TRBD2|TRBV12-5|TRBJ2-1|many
CASGGEGGRYNEQFF
TGTGCTAGTGGGGGGGAGGGCGGTCGGTACAATGAGCAGTTCTTC
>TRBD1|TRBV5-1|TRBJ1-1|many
CASSYGQGTEAFF
TGCGCCAGCAGTTATGGACAGGGCACTGAAGCTTTCTTT
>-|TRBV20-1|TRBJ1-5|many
CSASGVGANQPQHF
TGCAGTGCTAGTGGAGTTGGGGCCAATCAGCCCCAGCATTTT
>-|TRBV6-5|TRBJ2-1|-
CASSPVTGPPYNEQFF
TGTGCCAGCAGTCCCGTGACAGGTCCGCCCTACAATGAGCAGTTCTTC
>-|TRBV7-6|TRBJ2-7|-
CASSLSGSAYEQYF
TGTGCCAGCAGCTTATCGGGGTCAGCCTACGAGCAGTACTTC
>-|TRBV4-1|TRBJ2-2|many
CASSQARLSSGELFF
TGCGCCAGCAGCCAGGCTCGTCTTAGTTCCGGGGAGCTGTTTTTT
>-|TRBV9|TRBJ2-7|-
CASSPNDRLFSYEQYF
TGTGCCAGCAGCCCTAACGACAGACTATTCTCCTACGAGCAGTACTTC
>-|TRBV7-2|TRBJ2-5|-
CASSDQYQETQYF
TGTGCCAGCAGCGATCAGTACCAAGAGACCCAGTACTTC
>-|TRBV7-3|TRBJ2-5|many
CASSLTSAFQETQYF
TGTGCCAGCAGCTTAACTTCGGCGTTCCAAGAGACCCAGTACTTC